This T cell receptor beta chain was observed in a study of control samples from healthy donors and cancer patients (dated by TCRdb to between 2020 and 2021). Libraries were built with the immunoSEQ multiplex PCR assay. In TCRdb, the immuneACCESS table is reduced to in-frame sequences with V and J assigned. These tables do not hold every clone; where another copy was compared, an unresolved V gene accounts for under half, and the others remain unexplained. The sample table lists about 69,000 clones, approximately 88% of them with a count of one. Around 2.8% of the sample goes to the ten largest clones. Via the germline V gene (reference sequence), CDR1 is GTSNPN and CDR2 SVGIG. V loses 5 bases of germline sequence and J loses 2 bases, and the interval between the two ends is 13 bases. Including the terminal cysteine and phenylalanine, the CDR3 comprises 13 residues. Left in the record is the CDR3 DNA by itself, 39 bases read in frame from the first base.

This clone was recorded a few times. Its antigen is not yet known. Per-base quality was not reported, and no clone a single base away is much larger than it. The TCR comes from a woman in her forties or fifties with lung cancer. The sequencing sample was made of PBMCs. The chain is assembled from TRBV30 and TRBJ2-7, and possibly TRBD2, on 7 matching bases. The CDR3 region: CAWSGGETYEQYF. The DNA sequence is given as TGTGCCTGGTCGGGGGGCGAGACCTACGAGCAGTACTTC.